The T cell receptor (beta chain) under discussion was sequenced for a study of control samples from healthy donors and cancer patients. The table came from immunoSEQ multiplex PCR; TCRdb's copy has only in-frame clones and leaves some out. The sample records over 100,000 clones, 75% to 95% being singletons. V was pared by 6 bases and J by 1 base, with 12 bases between. This CDR3 has 14 amino acids. Germline CDR1 is MNHEY and CDR2 is SMNVEV (reference sequence). The rearrangement uses TRBV27 and TRBJ1-1; TRBD1 is a possible D gene (6 bases). The sequenced material came from blood. The TCR originated in a human donor in good health. The donor label of this sample is uncertain. The CDR3 loop reads CASRPQGPNTEAFF. CDR3 bases: TGTGCCAGCAGACCACAGGGACCGAACACTGAAGCTTTCTTT.